This T cell receptor (beta chain) derives from a study of CD8+ T cells in alopecia areata. Study-wide context: Patients in the treated group were given tofacitinib by mouth, 5 to 10 mg twice a day. Dosing spanned 6 to 18 months on tofacitinib, then 6 months off drug.

Germline lookup yields CDR1 SGHRS and CDR2 YFSETQ. The CDR3 is made up of 12 amino acids. V was cut by 8 bases and J by 5 bases, with 13 bases left in between. Sequencing relied on a cDNA template that was reverse transcribed from extracted RNA. Sequenced by immunoSEQ multiplex PCR; TCRdb stores in-frame clones only, minus some. The data hold some 51,000 clones, with 96% observed a single time. Findings and limits, study-wide: Normal skin's resident alphabeta T cells are sequenced alongside lesional scalp T cells.

This clone came up once. Its antigen is as yet unknown. Sequenced here: CD8+ T cells sorted from blood, sampled at week 0. This TCR was recovered from a human donor with alopecia areata. This chain uses TRBV5-1 with TRBJ1-1; no clear D. CDR3 region: CASWLVRTEAFF. The CDR3 DNA sequence: TGCGCCAGTTGGCTGGTTCGGACTGAAGCTTTCTTT.